The 9 T cell receptor beta chains below come from one sample, sequenced in a study of blood T cell repertoires in COVID-19. Measured with immunoSEQ multiplex PCR; TCRdb has only the in-frame clones, and not every one. The sample includes a few hundred thousand clones, over 75% of them seen just once. The sample taken for sequencing was peripheral blood. These receptors were collected from a woman between 45 and 60 years old who had recovered from COVID-19.

CDR3 protein: CASRYGEAEQYF. The CDR3 DNA sequence: TGTGCCAGCAGGTATGGGGAGGCCGAGCAGTACTTC. The chain combines TRBV6-6 with TRBJ2-7; tentatively, D is TRBD2 (6 bases). Germline CDR1 and CDR2: MNHNY and SVGAGI (reference sequence). CDR3 size: 12 residues. V lost 6 bases and J 6 bases, leaving 12 bases between the germline ends.

J is TRBJ1-2 and V is TRBV5-6, with 8 bases fitting TRBD1. The ends lost 0 bases at V and 5 bases at J; junction bases unmatched: 6. Germline V CDR1 and CDR2: SGHDT, YYEEEE. The CDR3 has 15 amino acids. In nucleotides, the CDR3 is TGTGCCAGCAGCTTGGCGGACAGGGTCCTTTATGGCTACACCTTC. It codes for CASSLADRVLYGYTF.

The chain combines TRBV6-5 with TRBJ1-2; the D gene is possibly TRBD1 (6 bases). The CDR3 is 15 residues long. V was cut by 0 bases and J by 7 bases, with 15 bases left in between. Per germline, CDR1 MNHEY and CDR2 SVGAGI. The CDR3 DNA reads as TGTGCCAGCAGTTACTCGGGACGGGGAGGGGGTGGCTACACCTTC. This gives the protein CASSYSGRGGGGYTF.

The V call is TRBV6-2 or TRBV6-3, the J call TRBJ2-1, with unresolved D. The ends were cut back, 0 bases at V and 15 bases at J, with 12 bases in the middle. Germline V CDR1 and CDR2: MNHEY, SVGEGT. The CDR3 is made up of 12 amino acids. The CDR3 loop reads CASSYSVWATFF. The DNA of the CDR3 is TGTGCCAGCAGTTACTCGGTCTGGGCGACGTTCTTC.

The CDR3 loop reads CASRRTGRDYEQYF. CDR3 DNA: TGTGCCAGCAGAAGGACAGGGAGGGACTACGAGCAGTACTTC. The rearrangement uses TRBV25-1 and TRBJ2-7, with D perhaps TRBD1 (8 bases). V lost 6 bases and J 3 bases, leaving 15 bases between the germline ends. Germline V lookup: CDR1 MGHDK, CDR2 SYGVNS. The CDR3 spans 14 residues.

This clone was seen once. The gene calls are TRBV28 and TRBJ2-1, with D perhaps TRBD1 (5 bases). CDR3 length equals 15 residues. Germline V gene data show CDR1 as MDHEN and CDR2 as SYDVKM. With 1 base removed from V and 8 bases from J, the gap between germline ends came to 15 bases. CDR3 nucleotides: TGTGCCAGCAGTTTATCAGGGAATACGGCCCATGAGCAGTTCTTC. Translated: CASSLSGNTAHEQFF.

The chain is built from TRBV28 and TRBJ2-5; TRBD1 matches at 8 bases. The CDR3 extends over 14 amino acids. Germline V gene sequence: CDR1 MDHEN, CDR2 SYDVKM. V shed 5 bases, J shed 5 bases, and the junction held 7 bases outside the gene matches. The CDR3 reads CASSETGAAETQYF. CDR3 DNA sequence: TGTGCCAGCAGTGAGACAGGGGCGGCGGAGACCCAGTACTTC.

V is TRBV19 and J is TRBJ2-3; the match to TRBD1 covers 10 bases. J was trimmed by 8 bases and V by 10 bases; bases with no gene match: 18. The CDR3 runs to 16 residues. Germline CDR1 and CDR2: LNHDA and SQIVND (reference sequence). CDR3 amino acids: CATQFASGTGERTQYF. The CDR3 region has the DNA TGTGCCACCCAGTTCGCTTCCGGGACAGGGGAACGTACGCAGTATTTT.

The chain employs TRBV19 and TRBJ1-1; D gene uncertain. The V gene's germline CDR1 is LNHDA and CDR2 SQIVND (reference sequence). The V end was cut by 8 bases, the J end by 6 bases, with 10 bases between. The CDR3 extends over 11 amino acids. Written as DNA, the CDR3 is TGTGCCAGTTCAAGGCGGCCTGAAGCTTTCTTT. Protein: CASSRRPEAFF.